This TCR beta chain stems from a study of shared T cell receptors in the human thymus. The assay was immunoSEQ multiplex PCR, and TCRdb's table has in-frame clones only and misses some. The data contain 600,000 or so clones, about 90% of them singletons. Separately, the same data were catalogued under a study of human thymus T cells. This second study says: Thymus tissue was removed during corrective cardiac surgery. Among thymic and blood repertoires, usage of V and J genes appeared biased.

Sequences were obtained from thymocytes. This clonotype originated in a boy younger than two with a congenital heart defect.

The chain's CDR3 is CSVDIIQETQYF. CDR3 sequence (DNA): TGCAGCGTTGATATAATCCAAGAGACCCAGTACTTC. The chain couples TRBV29-1 to TRBJ2-5; D remains unclear. The germline V gene has CDR1 SQVTM and CDR2 ANQGSEA. CDR3 length: 12 amino acids. Trimming removed 3 bases at V and 1 base at J, with 6 bases between. Looking up the rest from reference TRBV29-1 and TRBJ2-5 gives the full variable domain: SAVISQKPSRDICQRGTSLTIQCQVDSQVTMMFWYRQQPGQSLTLIATANQGSEATYESGFVIDKFPISRPNLTFSTLTVSNMSPEDSSIYLCSVDIIQETQYFGPGTRLLVL.